The rows below give T cell receptor beta chains drawn from one sample of a study of blood T cell repertoires in COVID-19. Sequencing used immunoSEQ multiplex PCR; TCRdb keeps in-frame clones, though not all of them. The profile shows roughly 440,000 clones, approximately 88% of them singletons. The specimen sequenced was peripheral blood. These TCRs come from a woman aged 45 to 65 with COVID-19, enrolled during active disease. The CDR3 runs from the conserved cysteine through the conserved F or W. The order of the fields is J gene, V gene, D gene, clone size, CDR3 DNA, CDR3 protein. The D gene is left open where the match is weak. Rows give clone size only sometimes, using once, few, many, or a class for an expanded clone.

TRBJ1-1 TRBV29-1 TRBD1 - TGCAGCTCTTCAGGGGGCAGGGAGGGACCTGAAGCTTTCTTT CSSSGGREGPEAFF
TRBJ2-7 TRBV5-1 TRBD2 - TGCGCCAGCAGCTTGTACCTAGCGGGGTCCTACGAGCAGTACTTC CASSLYLAGSYEQYF
TRBJ1-3 TRBV7-9 TRBD1 few TGTGCCAGCAGCTCGGGACAGGGGGCTTACTCTGGAAACACCATATATTTT CASSSGQGAYSGNTIYF
TRBJ1-6 TRBV7-8 - - TGTGCCTCTTCGACGGGGAGGAATTCACCCCTCCACTTT CASSTGRNSPLHF
TRBJ1-2 TRBV10-3 - - TGTGCCATCAGTGAGTCCCAGGGAAGGGACTATGGCTACACCTTC CAISESQGRDYGYTF
TRBJ1-1 TRBV25-1 - few TGTGCCAGCAGTGAAGCTGGGCCTACGTCCTACACTGAAGCTTTCTTT CASSEAGPTSYTEAFF
TRBJ1-1 TRBV5-4 - few TGTGCCACTAGGGGACTCTCGGACACTGAAGCTTTCTTT CATRGLSDTEAFF
TRBJ1-2 TRBV19 - - TGTGCCAGTACGAAGTGGGGGGGGCGCGACTATGGCTACACCTTC CASTKWGGRDYGYTF
TRBJ2-1 TRBV24-1 - few TGTGCCACCAGTGATTTCAGGTCAAGCTACAATGAGCAGTTCTTC CATSDFRSSYNEQFF
TRBJ1-2 TRBV19 - - TGTGCCAGTAGTCCCCGGTGGACAGCTGCTAACTATGGCTACACCTTC CASSPRWTAANYGYTF
TRBJ2-1 TRBV7-3 TRBD2 - TGTGCCAGCGCCACTAGCGGGGGAGCTAATGAGCAGTTCTTC CASATSGGANEQFF
TRBJ2-7 TRBV4-2 - - TGTGCCAGCAGCCAAGATCCCAGAGGGAACTACGAGCAGTACTTC CASSQDPRGNYEQYF
TRBJ1-4 TRBV3-1/TRBV3-2 - - TGTGCCAGCAGCAAAAGGGGGGGGAATGAGGAAAAACTGTTTTTT CASSKRGGNEEKLFF
TRBJ2-3 TRBV18 TRBD2 - TGTGCCAGCTCACCCGAACTAGCGGGGGGCGGGGATACGCAGTATTTT CASSPELAGGGDTQYF
TRBJ1-4 TRBV2 - - TGTGCCAGCAGCGGACAGCCGCGTAATGAAAAACTGTTTTTT CASSGQPRNEKLFF
TRBJ2-5 TRBV27 TRBD2 - TGTGCCAGCAGCCTCAGACTAGCGGGGGGGGCGGGTGAGACCCAGTACTTC CASSLRLAGGAGETQYF
TRBJ1-2 TRBV6-5 - few TGTGCCAGCAGCCCCCCGGCGGGCTATGGCTACACCTTC CASSPPAGYGYTF
TRBJ2-7 TRBV28 TRBD2 - TGTGCCAGCAGTTCCTCTAGCGCGGGGGGGCCCTACGAGCAGTACTTC CASSSSSAGGPYEQYF
TRBJ2-5 TRBV5-1 - once TGCGCCAGCAGCAGGAGTGATTCAGAGACCCAGTACTTC CASSRSDSETQYF
TRBJ2-1 TRBV15 TRBD1 - TGTGCCACCAGCACCCTGGGGACAGGGGGCAGTGAGCAGTTCTTC CATSTLGTGGSEQFF
TRBJ1-5 TRBV6-4 - - TGTGCCAGCAGTCCCGAGACAAATCAGCCCCAGCATTTT CASSPETNQPQHF
TRBJ2-1 TRBV18 - - TGTGCCAGCTCTCGGGGCTCCTACAATGAGCAGTTCTTC CASSRGSYNEQFF
TRBJ1-2 TRBV5-1 - - TGCGCCAGCAGCTCCTACACCGGACAGATCACTAACTATGGCTACACCTTC CASSSYTGQITNYGYTF
TRBJ1-6 TRBV5-4 TRBD1 - TGTGCCAGCAGCTTGGGAGCAGGGGGCAATTCACCCCTCCACTTT CASSLGAGGNSPLHF
TRBJ2-3 TRBV30 - - TGTGCCTGGAGTGTACTTAGAACGGATACGCAGTATTTT CAWSVLRTDTQYF
TRBJ2-7 TRBV6-5 - - TGTGCCAGCAGCCGGGACTCTACCGCCTACGAGCAGTACTTC CASSRDSTAYEQYF
TRBJ2-3 TRBV5-1 - - TGCGCCAGCAGCTTGGTATCGAGCACAGATACGCAGTATTTT CASSLVSSTDTQYF
TRBJ1-5 TRBV3-1/TRBV3-2 - - TGTGCCAGCAGCCAAGTAGGAGGGGGCAATCAGCCCCAGCATTTT CASSQVGGGNQPQHF
TRBJ1-6 TRBV18 - few TGTGCCAGCTCACCTGACAGGTCCTATAATTCACCCCTCCACTTT CASSPDRSYNSPLHF
TRBJ1-1 TRBV12-3/TRBV12-4 TRBD1 - TGTGCCAGCAGTCCGGGACAGGGGGCGCAAGCTTTCTTT CASSPGQGAQAFF
TRBJ1-2 TRBV7-2 - - TGTGCCAGCAGCCACAGGACCCAGTGGCCCGCCACCTTC CASSHRTQWPATF
TRBJ1-2 TRBV2 - - TGTGCCAGCAGTGAACTCAGGGGAGCTAACTATGGCTACACCTTC CASSELRGANYGYTF
TRBJ1-1 TRBV12-3/TRBV12-4 TRBD1 - TGTGCCAGCAGCTGGACAGGTGAAGCTTTCTTT CASSWTGEAFF
TRBJ2-3 TRBV14 - - TGTGCCAGTCGCCTCTCGGGGATCACAGATACGCAGTATTTT CASRLSGITDTQYF
TRBJ2-1 TRBV7-3 - once TGTGCCAGCAGCTCGTCTTCGGGCGGGGCCCCAAATGAGCAGTTCTTC CASSSSSGGAPNEQFF
TRBJ1-6 TRBV28 - once TGTGCCAGCAGTTTAGCTGGGAGCTCCTATAATTCACCCCTCCACTTT CASSLAGSSYNSPLHF
TRBJ1-2 TRBV9 - once TGTGCCAGCAGTCTGTCTTTCCGGGAGCTATATGGCTACACCTTC CASSLSFRELYGYTF
TRBJ2-5 TRBV5-1 TRBD2 - TGCGCCAGCAGCTCTAGCGGGGCCGAAGAGACCCAGTACTTC CASSSSGAEETQYF
TRBJ2-4 TRBV11-1 - - TGTGCCAGCAGCTTTGTAGGGGGTAAAAACATTCAGTACTTC CASSFVGGKNIQYF
TRBJ2-3 TRBV2 - - TGTGCCAGCCAGGGACTTATAACTCCTAGCACAGATACGCAGTATTTT CASQGLITPSTDTQYF
TRBJ1-1 TRBV5-1 - once TGCGCCAGCAGCTTCGGAGGGACCGACACTGAAGCTTTCTTT CASSFGGTDTEAFF
TRBJ1-3 TRBV3-1/TRBV3-2 - - TGTGCCAGCAGCCGCATCTGGAGCTCTGGAAACACCATATATTTT CASSRIWSSGNTIYF
TRBJ2-1 TRBV5-4 - - TGTGCCAGCAGCCCCCAGGGGCGGGGGCGGAATGAGCAGTTCTTC CASSPQGRGRNEQFF
TRBJ1-1 TRBV5-4 TRBD1 - TGTGCCAGCAGCTTGAGGACAGGAACTGAAGCTTTCTTT CASSLRTGTEAFF
TRBJ1-1 TRBV3-1/TRBV3-2 TRBD1 - TGTGCCAGCAGCCAAGATCTGGGACAGGGGAACACTGAAGCTTTCTTT CASSQDLGQGNTEAFF
TRBJ1-2 TRBV18 - - TGTGCCAGCTCACCTTTACCGTCAGGGTCCGGGGGCTACACCTTC CASSPLPSGSGGYTF